The next 17 T cell receptor beta chains were all read from a single sample in a study of T-cell reconstitution after alpha-beta-depleted transplantation in children. Unique molecular identifiers were used in preparing the TCRbeta library. TCRdb re-called the PCR reads with MiXCR, one entry per CDR3 protein. In the table there are 700,000 to 850,000 distinct CDR3 sequences, 16% of which are singletons. The sequencing used PBMCs, mostly from graft donor cells, collected 360 days after TCRalphabeta/CD19-depleted stem cell transplant. Source of these receptors: a male patient between 5 and 17 years old who had a stem cell transplant for acute lymphoblastic leukemia, so the T cells may come from the graft donor.

This clonotype was picked up a small number of times. The rearrangement joins TRBV18 to TRBJ1-5; TRBD1 agrees at 10 bases. The CDR3 contains 15 residues. CDR1 KGHSH and CDR2 LQKENI come from the germline V gene. V was clipped by 4 bases and J by 7 bases; unmatched bases: 7. CDR3 nucleotides: TGTGCCAGCTCACGGGGACAGGGGTTCAGGCAGCCCCAGCATTTT. Protein product: CASSRGQGFRQPQHF.

This clonotype showed up just a few times. The CDR3 does not close with the conserved phenylalanine or tryptophan, likely indicating a read error. The DNA is left out, because the CDR3 cannot be placed on it with certainty; the CDR3 is given as TCRdb lists it. V is TRBV7-9 and J is TRBJ2-1; TRBD1, the table's D call, lacks a check against the DNA. Germline values: CDR1 SEHNR, CDR2 FQNEAQ (reference sequence). Termini included, the CDR3 measures 8 amino acids. The CDR3 sequence is CASSSPGI.

J is TRBJ2-1 and V is TRBV7-3; D may be TRBD2 (6 bases). CDR3 length equals 16 residues. The V end was cut by 5 bases, the J end by 0 bases, with 14 bases between. Looked up from germline, CDR1 is SGHTA and CDR2 is FQGTGA. The CDR3 loop reads CASSQEGLFSYNEQFF. The DNA for the CDR3 is TGTGCCAGCAGCCAGGAGGGACTTTTCTCCTACAATGAGCAGTTCTTC.

V and J are TRBV2 and TRBJ2-7; 7 bases are a match to TRBD2. V gave up 7 bases and J gave up 2 bases; unmatched junction bases: 5. CDR3 size: 13 residues. Germline-derived CDR1 and CDR2 are SNHLY and FYNNEI. CDR3 protein: CASKELATYEQYF. The CDR3 DNA sequence: TGTGCCAGCAAGGAACTAGCGACCTACGAGCAGTACTTC.

This rearrangement joins TRBV18 to TRBJ2-3; TRBD2 matches at 10 bases. V lost 3 bases, J lost 5 bases, and 8 bases stayed unmatched. The CDR3 contains 16 residues. Germline-derived CDR1 and CDR2 are KGHSH and LQKENI. The CDR3 DNA reads TGTGCCAGCTCACCGCTTAGCGGGAGGTTGGAAGATACGCAGTATTTT. Its translation is CASSPLSGRLEDTQYF.

The chain combines TRBV30 with TRBJ2-7; 8 nucleotides align to TRBD2. With 5 bases clipped from V and 2 bases from J, the junction kept 2 bases outside the gene matches. Germline loops: CDR1 GTSNPN, CDR2 SVGIG (reference sequence). The CDR3 length is 12 residues. The CDR3 nucleotides are TGTGCCTGGGGACTAGCCCCCTACGAGCAGTACTTC. Its protein product is CAWGLAPYEQYF.

In its sample, this clonotype was seen a few times. V usage is TRBV27 and J usage is TRBJ2-3; D unresolved. Trimming took 1 base from V and 2 from J, leaving 7 bases between them. The CDR3 spans 14 residues. The germline V gene has CDR1 MNHEY and CDR2 SMNVEV (reference sequence). The CDR3 sequence: CASSLYQYTDTQYF. As DNA, the CDR3 is TGTGCCAGCAGTTTATACCAATACACAGATACGCAGTATTTT.

This chain links TRBV9 with TRBJ2-1, with unresolved D. The CDR3 consists of 12 residues. V dropped 3 bases and J dropped 11 bases, with 12 bases sitting between them. CDR1 and CDR2 (germline): SGDLS, YYNGEE. The chain's CDR3 is CASSEPGFQQFF. In nucleotides, the CDR3 is TGTGCCAGCAGCGAGCCTGGGTTCCAGCAGTTCTTC.

The table lists this clonotype with a few counts. This chain connects TRBV29-1 to TRBJ2-7, with D hard to call. The germline CDR1 and CDR2 sequences are SQVTM and ANQGSEA. The CDR3 is 13 residues long. Trimming pared 1 base from V and 2 bases from J, leaving 9 bases between. The DNA of the CDR3 is TGCAGCGTTGAAGGCGATGGGCCCTACGAGCAGTACTTC. Protein product: CSVEGDGPYEQYF.

The sample holds a few counts of this clonotype. The chain carries TRBV7-9 and TRBJ2-1, with TRBD2 as a possible D gene (5 bases). V gave up 3 bases and J gave up 9 bases, with 12 bases separating them. Germline V gives CDR1 SEHNR, CDR2 FQNEAQ (reference sequence). The CDR3 runs to 13 residues. The CDR3 DNA follows: TGTGCCAGCAGCTTCCCCGAGGGCCCTGAGCAGTTCTTC. It translates to CASSFPEGPEQFF. Together with reference TRBV7-9 and TRBJ2-1, the CDR3 gives the full variable domain: DTGVSQNPRHKITKRGQNVTFRCDPISEHNRLYWYRQTLGQGPEFLTYFQNEAQLEKSRLLSDRFSAERPKGSFSTLEIQRTEQGDSAMYLCASSFPEGPEQFFGPGTRLTVL.

The J gene is TRBJ2-7, the V gene TRBV7-3, with D tentatively TRBD2 (6 bases). Trimming cost V 5 bases and J 3 bases, with 35 bases left between them. This CDR3 is 21 amino acids long. Germline V gene data show CDR1 as SGHTA and CDR2 as FQGTGA. DNA of the CDR3: TGTGCCAGCAGCCGCCGGACGCACGCTTGGGGAAAGGAGGGACGGGTCTACGAGCAGTACTTC. Amino acids: CASSRRTHAWGKEGRVYEQYF.

This clonotype was detected only a few times. CDR3 in DNA: TGTGCCAGCAGCCTAAGCGGGAGAGGGACCCAGTACTTC. Translation gives CASSLSGRGTQYF. This chain connects TRBV12-3 or TRBV12-4 to TRBJ2-5, with TRBD2 matching 8 bases. This CDR3 has 13 residues. V dropped 6 bases and J dropped 7; count of bases not matched to a gene: 7.

This chain links TRBV19 with TRBJ2-7, with D perhaps TRBD2 (6 bases). Germline assignment: CDR1 LNHDA and CDR2 SQIVND (reference sequence). Trimming left V 3 bases short and J 3 bases short, with 9 bases between. This CDR3 has 13 amino acids. CDR3 residues: CASSISGIYEQYF. The CDR3 bases are TGTGCCAGTAGTATTAGCGGAATCTACGAGCAGTACTTC.

This clonotype was found a few times. The chain employs TRBV12-3 or TRBV12-4 and TRBJ1-4; D gene ambiguous. The V and J ends lost 5 bases and 5 bases respectively, with 15 bases between them. CDR3 length equals 15 residues. The CDR3 loop is CASSNVPAGNEKLFF. CDR3 in DNA: TGTGCCAGCAGTAACGTTCCTGCGGGGAATGAAAAACTGTTTTTT.

V is TRBV21-1 and J is TRBJ1-2. TRBV21-1 is deemed a pseudogene. This CDR3 is built from 14 residues. The CDR3 loop reads CASSKFGGYYGYTF. The CDR3 nucleotides are TGTGCCAGCAGCAAATTTGGGGGCTACTATGGCTACACCTTC.

This clonotype was found a few times. The chain recombines TRBV5-8 with TRBJ2-1; D ambiguous. With 2 bases removed from V and 2 bases from J, the gap between germline ends came to 14 bases. CDR3 size: 16 residues. Per germline, CDR1 SGHTS and CDR2 YDEGEE. The CDR3 bases are TGTGCCAGCAGCTTTGGGTTTAGTTTTCCCTACAATGAGCAGTTCTTC. Amino acids: CASSFGFSFPYNEQFF.

Ten or more counts support this clonotype. V gene TRBV27 combines with J gene TRBJ1-2; 8 bases are shared with TRBD1. The length of the CDR3 is 15 residues. J was trimmed by 4 bases and V by 5 bases; bases with no gene match: 9. The V gene's germline CDR1 is MNHEY and CDR2 SMNVEV (reference sequence). CDR3 DNA sequence: TGTGCCAGCAGTGAGATGATCGGGACAGGCTATGGCTACACCTTC. It translates to CASSEMIGTGYGYTF.